These T cell receptor beta chains were read from a single sample in a study of blood T cell repertoires in COVID-19. TCRdb's table, derived via immunoSEQ multiplex PCR, lists solely in-frame clones and lacks some. The table lists around 300,000 clones, about 90% of them singletons. Specimen: peripheral blood. The receptors were gathered from a woman between 40 and 50 years old with COVID-19, enrolled during active disease. CDR3s include the opening cysteine and the closing phenylalanine or tryptophan. D genes are given only for firm matches. Expanded clones are given a class, and other clones once, few, many or no size at all.

clone_size,v_call,cdr3_length,j_call,d_call,cdr3_aa,cdr3_nt
-,TRBV28,13,TRBJ1-6,-,CASLPGGNSPLHF,TGTGCCAGCCTTCCGGGGGGAAATTCACCCCTCCACTTT
-,TRBV9,15,TRBJ2-7,TRBD1,CASSVAGTGLVEQYF,TGTGCCAGCAGCGTAGCCGGGACAGGGTTGGTCGAGCAGTACTTC
-,TRBV5-1,15,TRBJ1-1,-,CASSLGRFKDTEAFF,TGCGCCAGCAGCTTGGGCAGGTTTAAGGACACTGAAGCTTTCTTT
once,TRBV27,14,TRBJ2-7,TRBD2,CASRWTSGNYEQYF,TGTGCCAGCAGATGGACTAGCGGGAACTACGAGCAGTACTTC
-,TRBV9,16,TRBJ1-6,TRBD1,CASSVGATGGDSPLHF,TGTGCCAGCAGCGTAGGGGCAACAGGGGGAGATTCACCCCTCCACTTT
-,TRBV9,16,TRBJ1-2,-,CASSAAGGSGVNGYTF,TGTGCCAGCAGCGCCGCGGGGGGCTCTGGTGTGAATGGCTACACCTTC
-,TRBV6-6,16,TRBJ2-2,TRBD2,CASKGLAATNTGELFF,TGTGCCAGCAAGGGACTAGCAGCAACTAACACCGGGGAGCTGTTTTTT
-,TRBV19,14,TRBJ1-2,TRBD1,CASSMGQLNYGYTF,TGTGCCAGTAGTATGGGACAGCTTAACTATGGCTACACCTTC
-,TRBV6-5,14,TRBJ2-3,-,CASSYGQSTDTQYF,TGTGCCAGCAGTTACGGGCAGAGCACAGATACGCAGTATTTT
-,TRBV7-2,14,TRBJ1-6,TRBD1,CASSPRDSHSPLHF,TGTGCCAGCAGCCCGCGGGACAGTCATTCACCCCTCCACTTT
-,TRBV6-2/TRBV6-3,16,TRBJ2-1,-,CASSYSSGEGYNEQFF,TGTGCCAGCAGTTACTCGTCAGGGGAGGGCTACAATGAGCAGTTCTTC
-,TRBV28,16,TRBJ1-1,TRBD1,CASSPNRGLSNTEAFF,TGTGCCAGCAGCCCCAACAGGGGGCTATCGAACACTGAAGCTTTCTTT
-,TRBV7-9,16,TRBJ1-4,TRBD1,CASSLSLGQGPEKLFF,TGTGCCAGCAGCTTATCGCTCGGACAGGGCCCTGAAAAACTGTTTTTT
-,TRBV19,16,TRBJ2-3,TRBD1,CASSTRGGQSGDTQYF,TGTGCCAGTAGTACCCGAGGGGGACAGAGCGGAGATACGCAGTATTTT
-,TRBV18,14,TRBJ1-4,-,CASSRDFRNGKLFF,TGTGCCAGCTCCCGGGACTTCCGAAACGGAAAACTGTTTTTT
-,TRBV7-6,18,TRBJ2-1,TRBD2,CASSLVPSGRASYNEQFF,TGTGCCAGCAGCTTAGTTCCTAGCGGGAGGGCCTCCTACAATGAGCAGTTCTTC
-,TRBV3-1/TRBV3-2,15,TRBJ1-1,TRBD1,CASSPSTGGDTEAFF,TGTGCCAGCAGCCCTTCGACAGGGGGGGACACTGAAGCTTTCTTT
once,TRBV6-2/TRBV6-3,18,TRBJ2-3,-,CASSYDYVPGDRTDTQYF,TGTGCCAGCAGTTACGACTACGTTCCCGGGGATCGAACAGATACGCAGTATTTT
-,TRBV5-1,13,TRBJ1-2,-,CASSQRGDGGYTF,TGCGCCAGCAGCCAACGGGGGGATGGAGGCTACACCTTC
-,TRBV6-5,13,TRBJ1-2,TRBD1,CASTPVTGECYTF,TGTGCCAGCACCCCGGTGACAGGGGAATGCTACACCTTC
-,TRBV5-1,14,TRBJ2-2,-,CASSLAAGNGELFF,TGCGCCAGCAGCTTGGCCGCAGGAAACGGGGAGCTGTTTTTT
-,TRBV27,13,TRBJ1-2,-,CASLGGNNYGYTF,TGTGCCAGCCTCGGGGGTAACAACTATGGCTACACCTTC
-,TRBV5-1,13,TRBJ2-1,-,CASSLNLENEQFF,TGCGCCAGCAGCTTGAATTTAGAGAATGAGCAGTTCTTC
-,TRBV5-1,14,TRBJ1-4,-,CASSLETANEKLFF,TGCGCCAGCAGCTTGGAGACAGCTAATGAAAAACTGTTTTTT
-,TRBV18,14,TRBJ2-1,TRBD2,CASSERDVYNEQFF,TGTGCCAGCTCCGAGCGGGACGTCTACAATGAGCAGTTCTTC
-,TRBV27,13,TRBJ2-5,-,CASRKGGLETQYF,TGTGCCAGCCGGAAGGGGGGGTTAGAGACCCAGTACTTC
-,TRBV7-2,14,TRBJ1-1,-,CASSLLSISTEAFF,TGTGCCAGCAGCTTACTGAGTATTAGCACTGAAGCTTTCTTT
once,TRBV28,14,TRBJ1-6,TRBD1,CASSVTGLRSPLHF,TGTGCCAGCAGTGTGACAGGGTTGCGTTCACCCCTCCACTTT
-,TRBV25-1,15,TRBJ2-7,-,CASSEYLQSSYEQYF,TGTGCCAGCAGTGAATATCTACAGAGCTCCTACGAGCAGTACTTC
-,TRBV14,15,TRBJ2-7,-,CASSQVFGFSYEQYF,TGTGCCAGCAGCCAAGTTTTTGGCTTCTCCTACGAGCAGTACTTC
-,TRBV5-1,14,TRBJ2-1,-,CASSLGLVGNEQFF,TGCGCCAGCAGCTTGGGACTAGTTGGCAATGAGCAGTTCTTC
-,TRBV6-2/TRBV6-3,15,TRBJ2-1,TRBD2,CASSTSGGPFNEQFF,TGTGCCAGCAGTACTAGCGGGGGGCCCTTCAATGAGCAGTTCTTC
-,TRBV7-2,15,TRBJ1-5,TRBD1,CASSPWTGSNQPQHF,TGTGCCAGCAGCCCCTGGACAGGGAGCAATCAGCCCCAGCATTTT
-,TRBV18,17,TRBJ1-3,-,CASSPVQAVDSGNTIYF,TGTGCCAGCTCACCGGTACAGGCCGTCGACTCTGGAAACACCATATATTTT
once,TRBV27,17,TRBJ2-3,-,CASSLSVSPGGADTQYF,TGTGCCAGCAGTTTATCCGTCTCTCCGGGGGGCGCAGATACGCAGTATTTT
-,TRBV7-2,16,TRBJ1-1,TRBD1,CASSPDRGRVGTEAFF,TGTGCCAGCAGCCCAGACAGGGGGCGCGTCGGCACTGAAGCTTTCTTT
-,TRBV30,13,TRBJ1-3,-,CAWDGHSGNTIYF,TGTGCCTGGGACGGACACTCTGGAAACACCATATATTTT
once,TRBV6-2/TRBV6-3,13,TRBJ2-1,-,CASSPTGFPEQFF,TGTGCCAGCAGCCCTACAGGGTTTCCTGAGCAGTTCTTC
-,TRBV13,18,TRBJ1-3,-,CASSLDRDSEHSGNTIYF,TGTGCCAGCAGCTTAGATCGGGACTCTGAGCACTCTGGAAACACCATATATTTT
-,TRBV7-2,15,TRBJ1-1,-,CASSSIGWGGTEAFF,TGTGCCAGCAGCTCCATTGGGTGGGGGGGCACTGAAGCTTTCTTT
-,TRBV6-2/TRBV6-3,18,TRBJ1-4,-,CASSYARRGGSTNEKLFF,TGTGCCAGCAGTTACGCCCGCCGCGGGGGGTCAACTAATGAAAAACTGTTTTTT
-,TRBV7-3,15,TRBJ1-1,-,CASSLMGGVNTEAFF,TGTGCCAGCAGCTTAATGGGAGGGGTTAACACTGAAGCTTTCTTT
-,TRBV30,13,TRBJ1-2,-,CAWSGQVAEGYTF,TGTGCCTGGAGTGGACAGGTCGCGGAAGGCTACACCTTC
-,TRBV19,12,TRBJ1-4,-,CASSTRQPGVFF,TGTGCCAGTAGTACCAGACAGCCGGGGGTGTTTTTT
-,TRBV28,10,TRBJ2-1,-,CASQGVFQFF,TGTGCCAGCCAGGGTGTCTTCCAGTTCTTC
-,TRBV21-1,14,TRBJ1-5,-,CASYQTGDNQPQHF,TGTGCCAGCTATCAGACAGGAGACAATCAGCCCCAGCATTTT
-,TRBV28,13,TRBJ1-2,-,CASSPRGVYGYTF,TGTGCCAGCAGTCCACGGGGGGTCTATGGCTACACCTTC
-,TRBV5-1,14,TRBJ2-1,-,CASSLGPSYNEQFF,TGCGCCAGCAGCTTGGGCCCCAGCTACAATGAGCAGTTCTTC
-,TRBV19,15,TRBJ1-3,-,CASSIEGAPGNTIYF,TGTGCCAGTAGTATAGAGGGGGCGCCTGGAAACACCATATATTTT
-,TRBV9,17,TRBJ2-3,TRBD2,CASSAGAGGLNTDTQYF,TGTGCCAGCAGCGCTGGGGCGGGGGGACTCAACACAGATACGCAGTATTTT
-,TRBV3-1/TRBV3-2,12,TRBJ1-2,-,CASSPGDYGYTF,TGTGCCAGCAGCCCGGGTGACTATGGCTACACCTTC
once,TRBV13,14,TRBJ1-1,-,CASSQKLGQRKAFF,TGTGCCAGCAGCCAGAAGCTAGGACAAAGGAAAGCTTTCTTT
-,TRBV19,14,TRBJ2-2,-,CASTPLGAAGELFF,TGTGCCAGTACCCCCCTAGGGGCCGCCGGGGAGCTGTTTTTT